The entry that follows covers one TCR beta chain sequence. Per germline, CDR1 KGHSH and CDR2 LQKENI. V lost 1 base and J lost 3, with 9 bases in between. There are 14 residues in the CDR3. These data are taken from a study of control samples from healthy donors and cancer patients. Measured with immunoSEQ multiplex PCR; TCRdb has only the in-frame clones, and not every one. The table includes about 100,000 clones, 85% to 95% detected once. Sequencing used blood. The V gene is TRBV18, the J gene TRBJ1-1; no reliable D call. This sequence was found in a man between 18 and 29 years old in good health. CDR3 protein: CASSPLEIYTEAFF. The DNA for the CDR3 is TGTGCCAGCTCACCACTGGAGATTTACACTGAAGCTTTCTTT.